This is a list of T cell receptor beta chains from one sample in a study of B cell selection in AIRE deficiency. Data came from immunoSEQ multiplex PCR; TCRdb stores just in-frame clones and leaves some out. The data show approximately 22,000 clones, with 85% to 95% seen just once and 1.4% held by the top ten. Sequencing was carried out using CD4+CD25+ Tregs sorted from PBMCs. The receptors shown here come from a human donor in good health. The CDR3 runs from the conserved cysteine through the conserved F or W. D genes are given only for firm matches. Size values are once, few and many counts, or a class for expanded clones, and some rows have none.

v_call	j_call	clone_size	d_call	cdr3_nt	cdr3_aa
TRBV11-2	TRBJ2-5	-	TRBD1	TGTGCCAGCAGCTTACGGACAGGGCGTGCGGAGACCCAGTACTTC	CASSLRTGRAETQYF
TRBV7-8	TRBJ2-2	-	-	TGTGCCAGCAGCCCCTTCCCGGCCGGTAGGGAGCTGTTTTTT	CASSPFPAGRELFF
TRBV27	TRBJ2-1	-	-	TGTGCCAGCAGTCCCTGGACGGAGAGCTCCTACAATGAGCAGTTCTTC	CASSPWTESSYNEQFF
TRBV25-1	TRBJ1-6	-	-	TGTGCCAGCAGTGAATTGAAGGCGTATAATTCACCCCTCCACTTT	CASSELKAYNSPLHF
TRBV10-3	TRBJ1-2	-	-	TGTGCCATCAGTGATGCTCACCCACGTTTCTATGGCTACACCTTC	CAISDAHPRFYGYTF
TRBV5-5	TRBJ2-1	few	TRBD2	TGTGCCAGCAGCCCTAGACTAGCGGGAGGGGGTTACAATGAGCAGTTCTTC	CASSPRLAGGGYNEQFF
TRBV6-5	TRBJ1-6	-	-	TGTGCCAGCAAGAGGGCCTGGGCCCTCCACTTT	CASKRAWALHF
TRBV6-5	TRBJ2-5	-	TRBD2	TGTGCCAGCAGTTACTTTCGGCGGGGGAAACAAGAGACCCAGTACTTC	CASSYFRRGKQETQYF
TRBV29-1	TRBJ2-5	-	-	TGCAGCGTTGAAGATAGCGACTTC	CSVEDSDF
TRBV10-3	TRBJ1-1	-	-	TGTGCCATCAGTGATACAGGCGGGTTCTACACTGAAGCTTTCTTT	CAISDTGGFYTEAFF
TRBV4-1	TRBJ2-3	-	-	TGCGCCAGCAGCCAAATCTGGGTCAGGGGTGGAGATACGCAGTATTTT	CASSQIWVRGGDTQYF
TRBV6-5	TRBJ1-2	-	-	TGTGCCAGCAGTTACTCGAGGCGCCTTGGGGGGAATGGCTACACCTTC	CASSYSRRLGGNGYTF
TRBV5-1	TRBJ1-1	-	TRBD1	TGCGCCAGCAGCTGGACAGGCGGAAACACTGAAGCTTTCTTT	CASSWTGGNTEAFF
TRBV5-6	TRBJ2-1	-	TRBD1	TGTGCCAGCAGCTTCGGACAGGGCCCTTACAATGAGCAGTTCTTC	CASSFGQGPYNEQFF
TRBV6-6	TRBJ1-1	once	TRBD1	TGTGCCAGCAGTTCACGGACAGGGAACACTGAAGCTTTCTTT	CASSSRTGNTEAFF
TRBV5-5	TRBJ2-6	few	-	TGTGCCAGCATTCAAGTCTTCGTAGACTCTGGGGCCAACGTCCTGACTTTC	CASIQVFVDSGANVLTF
TRBV6-5	TRBJ2-5	-	-	TGTGCCAGCAGGGATATGGGTACCCAGTACTTC	CASRDMGTQYF
TRBV5-1	TRBJ2-3	-	TRBD1	TGCGCCAGCCTCCTCCTACCGGGACAGGAGGGGGGCACAGATACGCAGTATTTT	CASLLLPGQEGGTDTQYF
TRBV10-2	TRBJ1-3	-	-	TGCGCCAGCAGTGATCTGGGGGCAGGAAACACCATATATTTT	CASSDLGAGNTIYF
TRBV7-9	TRBJ1-6	-	TRBD1	TGTGCCAGCAGCTCAGTAGGACAGGGAAGTTCACCCCTCCACTTT	CASSSVGQGSSPLHF
TRBV6-5	TRBJ2-7	-	-	TGTGCCAGCAGTTACCTCCCGGGGGTTAGCTCCTACGAGCAGTACTTC	CASSYLPGVSSYEQYF
TRBV30	TRBJ2-2	-	TRBD2	TGTGCCTGTATCGCGGGAGGAGGGGGCGGGGAGCTGTTTTTT	CACIAGGGGGELFF
TRBV5-1	TRBJ1-5	-	-	TGCGCCAGCAGCTTGGATCCGCTGGGTAGCAATCAGCCCCAGCATTTT	CASSLDPLGSNQPQHF
TRBV15	TRBJ2-4	-	-	TGTGCCACCAGCATAGGGAGCGGAAACATTCAGTACTTC	CATSIGSGNIQYF
TRBV1	TRBJ2-3	-	-	TGCACCAGCAGCCATCGACTAGGGGCTAGCACAGATACGCAGTATTTT	CTSSHRLGASTDTQYF
TRBV10-3	TRBJ1-2	-	TRBD1	TGTGCCGTAGCACCCGGGACAGCCTATAACTATGGCTACACCTTC	CAVAPGTAYNYGYTF
TRBV5-4	TRBJ2-5	-	-	TGTGCCAGCAGCGGGGGACAACAAGAGACCCAGTACTTC	CASSGGQQETQYF
TRBV5-6	TRBJ2-1	once	-	TGTGCCAGCAGCGTCCGGGACGTTTACAATGAGCAGTTCTTC	CASSVRDVYNEQFF
TRBV7-9	TRBJ2-1	-	-	TGTGCCAGCAGCTTAGCGGGCGGGGCGACCCGCAATGAGCAGTTCTTC	CASSLAGGATRNEQFF
TRBV7-2	TRBJ2-7	-	TRBD1	TGTGCCAGCAGCCCTATAACAGGGGGAAAGCAGTACTTC	CASSPITGGKQYF
TRBV25-1	TRBJ1-2	-	-	TGTGCCAGCAGTGAATTCAGCTATGGCTACACCTTC	CASSEFSYGYTF
TRBV13	TRBJ1-1	-	-	TGTGCCAGCAGCCGAAGGGACCTTTATACTGAAGCTTTCTTT	CASSRRDLYTEAFF
TRBV5-1	TRBJ1-6	-	TRBD1	TGCGCCAGCAGCCCAGAGCCGGGACAGATAACTTCACCCCTCCACTTT	CASSPEPGQITSPLHF
TRBV6-1	TRBJ1-2	-	-	TGTGCCAGCAGAGAGGGCGGGGGAAGGGGTGGCTACACCTTC	CASREGGGRGGYTF
TRBV11-2	TRBJ2-7	-	-	TGTGCCGTCAATTCCCAGAGGGGTTCCTACGAGCAGTACTTC	CAVNSQRGSYEQYF
TRBV12-5	TRBJ2-7	-	TRBD2	TGTGCTAGTGGTTTATCACCTCTACCCGGACTAGCGGGAGAGGGTGGGTACGAGCAGTACTTC	CASGLSPLPGLAGEGGYEQYF
TRBV6-6	TRBJ2-5	-	-	TGTGCCAGCAGCCTCGGGACCCGAAAGTACTTC	CASSLGTRKYF
TRBV7-2	TRBJ2-7	-	-	TGTGCCAGCAGCTTTCTTAGCTCCTACGAGCAGTACTTC	CASSFLSSYEQYF
TRBV6-5	TRBJ1-1	-	-	TGTGCCAGCTCTAAGAACACTGAAGCTTTCTTT	CASSKNTEAFF
TRBV4-1	TRBJ1-2	large	TRBD1	TGCGCCAGCAGCACCAGGGGGCTCATAGATGGCTACACCTTC	CASSTRGLIDGYTF
TRBV19	TRBJ1-3	-	-	TGTGCCAGTAATACCCCCGGGCAGGTGGGACCTGGAAACACCATATATTTT	CASNTPGQVGPGNTIYF
TRBV6-1	TRBJ2-5	once	-	TGTGCCACCGCTCGAGAGACCCAGTACTTC	CATARETQYF
TRBV11-2	TRBJ1-2	-	-	TGTGCCAGCAGCTTGGGGGCGCAAGGCTACACCTTC	CASSLGAQGYTF
TRBV29-1	TRBJ1-1	-	-	TGCAGCGTTCGGCCGACGAACACTGAAGCTTTCTTT	CSVRPTNTEAFF
TRBV19	TRBJ1-5	-	-	TGTGCCAGTAGTGTATCTGGAGGAAGCAATCAGCCCCAGCATTTT	CASSVSGGSNQPQHF
TRBV10-2	TRBJ2-7	few	TRBD2	TGCGCCAGCAGCACTAGCGGGAGTGGCAACGAGCAGTACTTC	CASSTSGSGNEQYF